What follows is one T cell receptor (beta chain) and its context. Via MiXCR, TCRdb re-called the PCR reads, giving one row per CDR3 protein. The repertoire holds over 15,000 distinct CDR3 sequences, with 40% to 45% as singletons. These data come from a study of tumor-infiltrating lymphocytes in oesophageal squamous cell carcinoma. Sequencing input: normal esophageal tissue next to the tumor. The TCR sequence derives from a female donor with esophageal squamous cell carcinoma.

The CDR3 bases are TGTGCCAGCAGCTTAGAGGGCCCGGGACCGGGCGGGAGCCTAGCCAAAAACATTCAGTACTTC. As protein: CASSLEGPGPGGSLAKNIQYF. This chain connects TRBV7-2 to TRBJ2-4; the match to TRBD2 covers 7 bases. With 1 base clipped from V and 0 bases from J, the junction kept 18 bases outside the gene matches. This CDR3 region has 21 residues. The V gene's germline CDR1 is SGHTA and CDR2 FQGNSA. The complete variable domain, with remaining parts taken from reference TRBV7-2 and TRBJ2-4, reads GAGVSQSPSNKVTEKGKDVELRCDPISGHTALYWYRQSLGQGLEFLIYFQGNSAPDKSGLPSDRFSAERTGGSVSTLTIQRTQQEDSAVYLCASSLEGPGPGGSLAKNIQYFGAGTRLSVL.